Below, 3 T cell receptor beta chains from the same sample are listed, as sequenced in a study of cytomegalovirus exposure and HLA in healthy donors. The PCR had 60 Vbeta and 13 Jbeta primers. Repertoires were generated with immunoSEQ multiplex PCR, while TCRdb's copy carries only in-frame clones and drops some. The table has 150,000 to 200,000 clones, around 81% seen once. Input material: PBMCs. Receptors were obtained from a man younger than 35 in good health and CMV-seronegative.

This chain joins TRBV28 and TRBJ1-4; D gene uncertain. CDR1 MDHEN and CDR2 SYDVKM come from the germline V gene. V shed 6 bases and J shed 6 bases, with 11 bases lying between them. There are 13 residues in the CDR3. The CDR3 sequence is CASRPVLHEKLFF. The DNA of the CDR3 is TGTGCCAGCAGGCCAGTCCTCCATGAAAAACTGTTTTTT.

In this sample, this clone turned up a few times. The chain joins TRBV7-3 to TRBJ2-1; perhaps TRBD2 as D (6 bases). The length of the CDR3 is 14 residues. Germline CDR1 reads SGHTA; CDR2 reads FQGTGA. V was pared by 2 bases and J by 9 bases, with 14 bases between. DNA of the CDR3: TGTGCCAGCAGCTTACAGCCCAAAGCGGGTGAGCAGTTCTTC. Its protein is CASSLQPKAGEQFF.

The CDR3 reads CASTYEGNTEAFF. The CDR3 nucleotides read TGTGCCAGCACGTATGAGGGAAATACTGAAGCTTTCTTT. V usage is TRBV2 and J usage is TRBJ1-1; no clear D gene. Per the germline V gene, CDR1 is SNHLY and CDR2 is FYNNEI. With 7 bases removed from V and 5 bases from J, the gap between germline ends came to 14 bases. The CDR3 contains 13 residues.